A selection of T cell receptor beta chains follows, all from one sample in a study of CD8+ T cells in alopecia areata. Generated by immunoSEQ multiplex PCR, the TCRdb table keeps only in-frame clones and is missing some. Of approximately 180,000 clones listed, roughly 60% are singletons. The sample consisted of CD4+ T cells sorted from blood, taken at week 24, from a patient treated with tofacitinib. The receptors come from a human donor with alopecia areata. Both conserved end residues are part of each CDR3. The order of the fields is V gene, clone size, J gene, D gene, CDR3 protein, CDR3 DNA. A D gene is named only where the DNA matches it firmly. Clone size appears in some rows only: once, few, many, or a class for an expanded clone.

TRBV30	-	TRBJ1-1	TRBD1	CAWSVLGTGRTEAFF	TGTGCCTGGAGTGTATTGGGGACAGGTCGCACTGAAGCTTTCTTT
TRBV30	once	TRBJ1-4	-	CAWSVRRKEKLFF	TGTGCCTGGAGTGTAAGGCGTAAGGAAAAACTGTTTTTT
TRBV27	-	TRBJ1-1	-	CASSHAWGGDTILNTEAFF	TGTGCCAGCAGTCACGCGTGGGGGGGGGACACTATTTTGAACACTGAAGCTTTCTTT
TRBV28	few	TRBJ2-7	-	CASSLPSFHYEQYF	TGTGCCAGCAGTTTACCCTCCTTCCACTACGAGCAGTACTTC
TRBV30	-	TRBJ1-2	TRBD1	CARQTGTVYGYTF	TGTGCCAGACAAACCGGGACAGTCTATGGCTACACCTTC
TRBV27	-	TRBJ2-3	TRBD2	CAVAGGPRDTQYF	TGTGCCGTCGCGGGGGGGCCGCGAGATACGCAGTATTTT
TRBV30	-	TRBJ2-7	-	CAWSPGRAGEQYF	TGTGCCTGGAGTCCTGGCAGGGCCGGGGAGCAGTACTTC
TRBV5-1	few	TRBJ2-3	-	CASSLGLADTQYF	TGCGCCAGCAGCTTGGGACTAGCAGATACGCAGTATTTT
TRBV19	once	TRBJ1-2	TRBD1	CASSHGGQANYGYTF	TGTGCCAGTAGCCACGGGGGACAGGCTAACTATGGCTACACCTTC
TRBV29-1	-	TRBJ2-2	-	CSVEQGYTGELFF	TGCAGCGTCGAACAGGGTTACACCGGGGAGCTGTTTTTT
TRBV2	-	TRBJ2-6	-	CASISGANVLTF	TGTGCCAGCATTTCCGGGGCCAACGTCCTGACTTTC
TRBV14	-	TRBJ2-1	TRBD2	CASSQGRSSGGPTRQFF	TGTGCCAGCAGCCAAGGAAGATCTAGCGGGGGGCCCACGAGGCAGTTCTTC
TRBV15	-	TRBJ1-1	-	CATSRGGATEAFF	TGTGCCACCAGCAGAGGGGGGGCCACTGAAGCTTTCTTT
TRBV4-2	-	TRBJ1-2	TRBD1	CASSPSRQGLYGYTF	TGTGCCAGCAGCCCTTCCCGACAGGGGCTCTATGGCTACACCTTC
TRBV29-1	-	TRBJ1-1	-	CSVAPRMNTEAFF	TGCAGCGTTGCACCGCGAATGAACACTGAAGCTTTCTTT
TRBV30	-	TRBJ2-1	-	CARTSLAEEQFF	TGTGCCCGGACCTCGTTAGCCGAAGAGCAGTTCTTC
TRBV20-1	once	TRBJ1-2	-	CSALDGDGYTF	TGCAGTGCTCTGGACGGGGATGGCTACACCTTC
TRBV7-7	-	TRBJ2-5	-	CASSLGVLQTQYF	TGTGCCAGCAGCTTGGGAGTTCTACAGACCCAGTACTTC
TRBV5-4	-	TRBJ2-5	-	CASSSKEETQYF	TGTGCCAGCAGCTCAAAGGAAGAGACCCAGTACTTC
TRBV30	-	TRBJ1-5	-	CAWSGPNSNQPQHF	TGTGCCTGGAGTGGACCCAATAGCAATCAGCCCCAGCATTTT
TRBV5-6	-	TRBJ1-5	-	CASSLTPDQPQHF	TGTGCCAGCAGCTTAACACCAGATCAGCCCCAGCATTTT
TRBV28	few	TRBJ2-3	TRBD2	CASSSDGGWTDTQYF	TGTGCCAGCAGTTCCGACGGGGGGTGGACAGATACGCAGTATTTT
TRBV25-1	once	TRBJ2-7	-	CASQAVPYEQYF	TGTGCCAGCCAGGCAGTACCCTACGAGCAGTACTTC
TRBV30	-	TRBJ2-1	TRBD1	CAWTAPGGLSYNEQFF	TGTGCCTGGACCGCACCAGGGGGCCTTTCCTACAATGAGCAGTTCTTC
TRBV7-2	many	TRBJ1-5	-	CASNLGFGQPQHF	TGTGCCAGCAATCTAGGTTTCGGTCAGCCCCAGCATTTT
TRBV27	-	TRBJ2-7	TRBD1	CASSGTGTTYEQYF	TGTGCCAGCAGCGGGACAGGGACAACCTACGAGCAGTACTTC
TRBV5-1	-	TRBJ1-2	-	CASSLAQGSIGYTF	TGCGCCAGCAGCTTGGCACAGGGCTCCATTGGCTACACCTTC
TRBV9	-	TRBJ1-2	-	CASSVGSPGDLYGYTF	TGTGCCAGCAGCGTAGGATCTCCCGGGGACCTCTATGGCTACACCTTC
TRBV19	-	TRBJ1-5	-	CASSPDSNSNQPQHF	TGTGCCAGTAGTCCCGACAGCAATAGCAATCAGCCCCAGCATTTT
TRBV29-1	once	TRBJ2-7	TRBD2	CSVMREGNPYEQYF	TGCAGCGTGATGAGGGAGGGAAATCCCTACGAGCAGTACTTC
TRBV7-9	-	TRBJ2-2	-	CASSLYTANTGELFF	TGTGCCAGCAGCTTGTACACCGCGAACACCGGGGAGCTGTTTTTT
TRBV6-5	-	TRBJ1-2	TRBD1	CASSTQGDRGYTF	TGTGCCAGCAGCACACAGGGGGATCGGGGCTACACCTTC
TRBV5-1	-	TRBJ2-3	-	CASSPGGGTDTQYF	TGCGCCAGCAGCCCAGGTGGTGGCACAGATACGCAGTATTTT
TRBV2	-	TRBJ1-1	-	CASTLRQANTEAFF	TGTGCCAGCACCTTACGACAGGCGAACACTGAAGCTTTCTTT
TRBV4-3	once	TRBJ2-5	TRBD1	CASSQDLGQGGETQYF	TGCGCCAGCAGCCAGGACCTGGGACAGGGAGGAGAGACCCAGTACTTC
TRBV18	-	TRBJ1-5	TRBD1	CASSLDRALLDQPQHF	TGTGCCAGCTCACTGGACAGGGCCCTACTGGATCAGCCCCAGCATTTT
TRBV25-1	-	TRBJ2-1	-	CASSEVNEQFF	TGTGCCAGCAGTGAGGTTAATGAGCAGTTCTTC
TRBV9	-	TRBJ1-5	-	CASSAGSFTDQPQHF	TGTGCCAGCAGCGCGGGGTCATTTACTGATCAGCCCCAGCATTTT
TRBV27	-	TRBJ2-3	TRBD2	CASSPARTSGATDTQYF	TGTGCCAGCAGTCCCGCCCGGACTAGCGGGGCAACAGATACGCAGTATTTT
TRBV29-1	-	TRBJ1-2	TRBD1	CSVNGQARGGYTF	TGCAGCGTTAATGGACAGGCCAGGGGTGGCTACACCTTC
TRBV11-2	few	TRBJ2-3	-	CASSLTTSTDTQYF	TGTGCCAGCAGCTTAACCACTAGCACAGATACGCAGTATTTT
TRBV30	-	TRBJ1-2	TRBD1	CAWGTPGQRRYGYTF	TGTGCCTGGGGAACACCGGGACAGAGACGATATGGCTACACCTTC
TRBV6-5	-	TRBJ1-2	-	CATLGGDYGYTF	TGTGCCACTCTCGGGGGGGACTATGGCTACACCTTC
TRBV2	-	TRBJ1-6	-	CASSQSGVSPLHF	TGTGCCAGCAGTCAATCGGGGGTTTCACCCCTCCACTTT
TRBV2	-	TRBJ2-1	TRBD2	CASSETGTTPRNEQFF	TGTGCCAGCAGTGAAACCGGGACTACTCCTCGAAATGAGCAGTTCTTC
TRBV27	-	TRBJ1-1	TRBD1	CASRNRGPNTEAFF	TGTGCCAGCAGGAACAGGGGGCCGAACACTGAAGCTTTCTTT
TRBV4-2	few	TRBJ1-1	-	CASSQGTTGMSAEAFF	TGTGCCAGCAGCCAAGGGACTACAGGGATGAGCGCTGAAGCTTTCTTT
TRBV13	-	TRBJ2-5	TRBD1	CASSSGQGALAGETQYF	TGTGCCAGCAGCTCTGGACAGGGGGCGCTTGCAGGGGAGACCCAGTACTTC
TRBV4-1	-	TRBJ1-2	-	CASSQLGTYGYTF	TGCGCCAGCAGCCAACTGGGGACCTATGGCTACACCTTC
TRBV29-1	-	TRBJ2-1	TRBD1	CSVNGQGTYNEQFF	TGCAGCGTTAATGGACAGGGGACGTACAATGAGCAGTTCTTC
TRBV27	-	TRBJ2-7	-	CASSRGGREQYF	TGTGCCAGCAGTCGAGGGGGGCGAGAGCAGTACTTC
TRBV5-1	-	TRBJ2-7	TRBD1	CASSPHRGTSSSYEQYF	TGCGCCAGCAGCCCCCACAGGGGGACATCGAGCTCCTACGAGCAGTACTTC
TRBV30	-	TRBJ1-6	TRBD1	CAWTARGNSPLHF	TGTGCCTGGACAGCCAGGGGGAATTCACCCCTCCACTTT
TRBV2	-	TRBJ2-5	-	CASSERRLQETQYF	TGTGCCAGCAGTGAACGGCGTCTTCAAGAGACCCAGTACTTC
TRBV30	-	TRBJ2-2	TRBD1	CAWSGQGHGELFF	TGTGCCTGGAGTGGACAGGGGCACGGGGAGCTGTTTTTT